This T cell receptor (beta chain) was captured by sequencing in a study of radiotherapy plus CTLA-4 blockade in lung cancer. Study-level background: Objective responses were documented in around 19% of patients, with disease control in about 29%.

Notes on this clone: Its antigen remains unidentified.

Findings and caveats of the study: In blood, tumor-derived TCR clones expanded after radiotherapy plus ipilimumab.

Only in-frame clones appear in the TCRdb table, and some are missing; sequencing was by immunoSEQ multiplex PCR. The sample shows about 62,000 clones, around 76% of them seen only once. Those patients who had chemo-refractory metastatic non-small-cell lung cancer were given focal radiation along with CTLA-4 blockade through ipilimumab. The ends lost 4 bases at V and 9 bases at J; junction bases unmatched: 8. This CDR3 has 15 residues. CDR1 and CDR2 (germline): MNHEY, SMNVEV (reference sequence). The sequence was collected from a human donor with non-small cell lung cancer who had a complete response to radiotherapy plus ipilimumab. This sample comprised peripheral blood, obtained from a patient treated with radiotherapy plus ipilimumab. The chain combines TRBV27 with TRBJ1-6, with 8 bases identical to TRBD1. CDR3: CASSSWRDRGSPLHF. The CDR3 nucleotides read TGTGCCAGCAGTTCATGGCGAGACAGGGGTTCACCCCTCCACTTT.